The rows below give T cell receptor beta chains drawn from one sample of a study of T cell changes during pregnancy in multiple sclerosis. The protocol was immunoSEQ multiplex PCR, while the TCRdb copy is restricted to in-frame clones and leaves out a portion. This table has approximately 47,000 clones, 80% to 90% appearing once. This specimen was peripheral blood, taken in the first trimester of pregnancy. The receptor set was obtained from a female donor with multiple sclerosis, enrolled in a pregnancy study. Each CDR3 is given with its conserved first and last residue. The D gene is left open where the match is weak. A row's size may be missing; if present it is once, few, many or a size class.

j_call v_call clone_size d_call cdr3_nt cdr3_aa
TRBJ1-2 TRBV7-9 - - TGTGCCAGCAGCAGGGGTAACTATGGCTACACCTTC CASSRGNYGYTF
TRBJ1-2 TRBV7-2 - TRBD1 TGTGCCAGCAGCTTAACAGGGGCCCCCTTCTATGGCTACACCTTC CASSLTGAPFYGYTF
TRBJ1-2 TRBV27 few TRBD1 TGTGCCAGCAGCCCAGACGACAGGGGACCATCTTTTTATGGCTACACCTTC CASSPDDRGPSFYGYTF
TRBJ2-7 TRBV5-6 - TRBD2 TGTGCCAGCAGCCCTGGACTAGCGGGGGGACTCAGCTACGAGCAGTACTTC CASSPGLAGGLSYEQYF
TRBJ1-6 TRBV19 - - TGTGCCAGTAGTATAGATCAGGGTTCATCTCCCCTCCACTTT CASSIDQGSSPLHF
TRBJ2-5 TRBV4-1 - TRBD1 TGCGCCAGCAGCCAATTTGGACAGGAGGAAGAGACCCAGTACTTC CASSQFGQEEETQYF
TRBJ2-3 TRBV6-6 - - TGTGCCAGCCTTCTAAACCACAGGGATACGCAGTATTTT CASLLNHRDTQYF
TRBJ2-3 TRBV2 - TRBD2 TGTGCCAGCAGTGTGCGGGGGGGAAGAACAGATACGCAGTATTTT CASSVRGGRTDTQYF
TRBJ1-2 TRBV19 - - TGTGCCAGTAGTCAACTCTACAGGGCTAACTATGGCTACACCTTC CASSQLYRANYGYTF
TRBJ2-2 TRBV10-3 - - TGTGCCACCACGGCCCTACAGGGCGGGGAGCTGTTTTTT CATTALQGGELFF
TRBJ2-5 TRBV18 once - TGTGCCAGCTCGCCTCTACCTACTGGTCAAGAGACCCAGTACTTC CASSPLPTGQETQYF
TRBJ2-7 TRBV27 - - TGTGCCAGCAGTTTAGTGGGAGACACCTACGAGCAGTACTTC CASSLVGDTYEQYF
TRBJ1-1 TRBV27 - - TGTGCCAGCAGTTTGAACAGGGTGGCCACTGAAGCTTTCTTT CASSLNRVATEAFF
TRBJ2-2 TRBV11-3 once TRBD1 TGTGCCAGCAGCTTCCAGGGGGCGCGGGGTCACGGGGAGCTGTTTTTT CASSFQGARGHGELFF
TRBJ2-6 TRBV6-1 once - TGTGCCAGCAGATTACAGGTCTCTGGGGCCAACGTCCTGACTTTC CASRLQVSGANVLTF
TRBJ2-6 TRBV1 - - TGCACCAGCAGGATCAGTTTGTGCAAAAGTCGGGCCAACGTCCTGACTTTC CTSRISLCKSRANVLTF
TRBJ2-2 TRBV5-1 - TRBD1 TGCGCCAGCAGCTGGACCGGGGGACAGGCGAACACCGGGGAGCTGTTTTTT CASSWTGGQANTGELFF
TRBJ2-7 TRBV10-1 - TRBD1 TGCGCCAGCAGTCAGGGACAGGGCTACGAGCAGTACTTC CASSQGQGYEQYF
TRBJ2-5 TRBV7-7 - TRBD2 TGTGCTAGCAGCTCCGGGACTAGCGGAGAGACCCAGTACTTC CASSSGTSGETQYF
TRBJ2-1 TRBV4-2 - - TGTGCCAGCAGCCAAGATCGGGAACCATACAATGAGCAGTTCTTC CASSQDREPYNEQFF
TRBJ2-3 TRBV5-1 - TRBD1 TGCGCCAGCAGCAAAGGGGACAGGGGAAGCACAGATACGCAGTATTTT CASSKGDRGSTDTQYF
TRBJ2-7 TRBV6-5 - - TGTGCCAGCAGCTACGACAGAGACTACGAGCAGTACTTC CASSYDRDYEQYF
TRBJ1-6 TRBV30 - - TGTGCCTGGAACAGTGGGGGCGCGGGTGCGTCACCCCTCCACTTT CAWNSGGAGASPLHF
TRBJ1-2 TRBV5-4 - TRBD1 TGTGCCAGCAGCCAAGAACAGGGGAATGGCTACACCTTC CASSQEQGNGYTF
TRBJ1-1 TRBV5-1 - - TGCGCCAGCAGCTGGTGGGGCGGCTTCGGGAACACTGAAGCTTTCTTT CASSWWGGFGNTEAFF
TRBJ2-1 TRBV6-5 - - TGTGCCAGCAGGAGTCAGGGTCGCCTCAATGAGCAGTTCTTC CASRSQGRLNEQFF
TRBJ2-7 TRBV30 - TRBD2 TGTGCCTGGAGTTTGGGTAGCGGGGGTACCTACGAGCAGTACTTC CAWSLGSGGTYEQYF
TRBJ2-1 TRBV11-2 - TRBD2 TGTGCCAGCAGCTCTAGCGGGCAAAGTTTCAGGGAGCAGTTCTTC CASSSSGQSFREQFF
TRBJ2-3 TRBV15 - - TGTGCCACCAGCACACTACAGGGTTCGGCAGATACGCAGTATTTT CATSTLQGSADTQYF
TRBJ2-1 TRBV5-1 - TRBD2 TGCGCCAGCAGCGCCCGCCCGTGGGCTAGCGGGGGACTCAATGAGCAGTTCTTC CASSARPWASGGLNEQFF
TRBJ1-2 TRBV29-1 - - TGCAGCGTTGAAAGAGGGCTTGGCTATGGCTACACCTTC CSVERGLGYGYTF
TRBJ2-3 TRBV27 - - TGTGCCAGCAGTTTAGGTAGGAGGACAGATACGCAGTATTTT CASSLGRRTDTQYF
TRBJ2-5 TRBV5-4 - TRBD1 TGTGCCAGCAGCTCACAGGGGGCCCAAGAGACCCAGTACTTC CASSSQGAQETQYF
TRBJ2-4 TRBV5-1 - TRBD1 TGCGCCAGCAGCTTGGAAGGACAGGGGAGGACCATTCAGTACTTC CASSLEGQGRTIQYF
TRBJ2-7 TRBV7-2 - - TGTGCCAGCAGCTTAGGGACAGCCCTTAGGGAGCAGTACTTC CASSLGTALREQYF
TRBJ1-5 TRBV19 - - TGTGCCAGCGGGTCGGGGGGCTATGGACATAGCAATCAGCCCCAGCATTTT CASGSGGYGHSNQPQHF
TRBJ2-7 TRBV7-2 - - TGTGCCAGCAGCCTAATGGGGCTAGCGAGTTACGAGCAGTACTTC CASSLMGLASYEQYF
TRBJ2-7 TRBV14 - TRBD1 TGTGCCAGCAGCTGGACAGGGGTCTCCTACGAGCAGTACTTC CASSWTGVSYEQYF
TRBJ2-7 TRBV9 - TRBD1 TGTGCCAGCAGCGCCGGGACAGGCTACGAGCAGTACTTC CASSAGTGYEQYF
TRBJ1-6 TRBV30 - - TGTGCCTGGAGTGTACTAGATGGGGATTCACCCCTCCACTTT CAWSVLDGDSPLHF
TRBJ1-1 TRBV2 - - TGTGCCAGCAGGCCCGGGGGTGGTAACACTGAAGCTTTCTTT CASRPGGGNTEAFF
TRBJ2-7 TRBV7-9 - TRBD1 TGTGCCAGCAGCTGGACAGGGTACTCCGAGCAGTACTTC CASSWTGYSEQYF
TRBJ2-7 TRBV29-1 - TRBD1 TGCAGCGTTGAAGGGGACAGGTCCTACGAGCAGTACTTC CSVEGDRSYEQYF
TRBJ2-1 TRBV2 - - TGTGCCAGCAGTCGAGGGCTTTATAGCTCCTACAATGAGCAGTTCTTC CASSRGLYSSYNEQFF
TRBJ2-7 TRBV4-1 - - TGCGCCAGCAGCCAAGTCTTGCGGGGGCCATCCTACGAGCAGTACTTC CASSQVLRGPSYEQYF
TRBJ1-2 TRBV4-3 - - TGCGCCAGCAGCACCGGAACAGGGAACCCCTATGGCTACACCTTC CASSTGTGNPYGYTF
TRBJ1-2 TRBV18 - - TGTGCCAGCTCACCAATACGTAACACTAACTATGGCTACACCTTC CASSPIRNTNYGYTF
TRBJ2-3 TRBV9 - TRBD2 TGTGCCAGCAGCGGACAGCGGGGGGGCATCTCAGATACGCAGTATTTT CASSGQRGGISDTQYF
TRBJ1-6 TRBV11-2 few TRBD1 TGTGCCAGCAGCGAGGGGGCAGGGTGGAATTCACCCCTCCACTTT CASSEGAGWNSPLHF
TRBJ1-5 TRBV19 - TRBD1 TGTGCCAGTAGATCTTTCGGGACAGGACGTAGCAATCAGCCCCAGCATTTT CASRSFGTGRSNQPQHF
TRBJ1-6 TRBV5-4 - TRBD1 TGTGCCAGCAGCTTACAGGGGCAGCAAAATTCACCCCTCCACTTT CASSLQGQQNSPLHF
TRBJ1-1 TRBV7-2 - - TGTGCCAGCAGCGTAGGGCAGGAAGCTTTCTTT CASSVGQEAFF
TRBJ1-6 TRBV7-2 - - TGTGCCAGCAGCTTGTATGCCATGGGGAGGTCACCCCTCCACTTT CASSLYAMGRSPLHF